The 8 T cell receptor beta chains listed next were all sequenced from one sample in a study of beta chain features in type 1 diabetes. Every isolated RNA sample was fully reverse transcribed, so sequencing captured expressed TCRB transcripts. The protocol was immunoSEQ multiplex PCR, while the TCRdb copy is restricted to in-frame clones and leaves out a portion. The table includes 500,000 to 700,000 clones, around a sixth detected once. The sequencing input was naive CD4+ T cells from blood. These TCRs come from a man younger than 35 in good health.

This clone has only a few counts. The CDR3 coding sequence is TGTGCCAGCACCCTGACTGGGAACACCGGGGAGCTGTTTTTT. Translation gives CASTLTGNTGELFF. The chain employs TRBV6-6 and TRBJ2-2; D is undetermined. Between the trimmed V and J ends, which lost 7 bases and 1 base, there was a span of 10 bases. The CDR3 spans 14 residues. Germline V lookup: CDR1 MNHNY, CDR2 SVGAGI (reference sequence).

The rearrangement uses TRBV25-1 and TRBJ2-1; weak D call: TRBD1 (5 bases). The germline V gene has CDR1 MGHDK and CDR2 SYGVNS. The CDR3 extends over 15 amino acids. Trimming shortened V by 4 bases and J by 8 bases, and 18 bases separated the two germline ends. This CDR3 is CASSGRGRHQDEQFF. DNA for the CDR3: TGTGCCAGCAGTGGAAGGGGCCGTCACCAGGATGAGCAGTTCTTC. The full variable domain, rest sourced from reference TRBV25-1 and TRBJ2-1, is EADIYQTPRYLVIGTGKKITLECSQTMGHDKMYWYQQDPGMELHLIHYSYGVNSTEKGDLSSESTVSRIRTEHFPLTLESARPSHTSQYLCASSGRGRHQDEQFFGPGTRLTVL.

The chain recombines TRBV28 with TRBJ2-5; 10 nucleotides agree with TRBD1. Germline V CDR1 and CDR2: MDHEN, SYDVKM. V shed 3 bases and J 1 base; nucleotides not matched to a gene: 5. This CDR3 is built from 16 residues. The CDR3 region has the DNA TGTGCCAGCAGTTTGACCGGGACAGGGGTCCAAGAGACCCAGTACTTC. Translating it yields CASSLTGTGVQETQYF.

This clone has ten or more counts. This chain joins TRBV10-3 and TRBJ2-5, with D hard to call. Germline values: CDR1 ENHRY, CDR2 SYGVKD. There are 14 residues in the CDR3. V gave up 4 bases and J gave up 1 base, with 10 bases separating them. The CDR3 reads CAISAPWSQETQYF. CDR3 nucleotides: TGTGCCATCAGTGCCCCGTGGTCCCAAGAGACCCAGTACTTC.

The sample holds a few counts of this clone. This sequence joins TRBV2 and TRBJ2-5; a possible D gene is TRBD2 (5 bases). Germline assignment: CDR1 SNHLY and CDR2 FYNNEI. This CDR3 region has 11 residues. V was clipped by 11 bases and J by 0 bases, with 7 bases between them. CDR3 protein: CALGDQETQYF. Here the CDR3 DNA reads TGTGCCCTCGGGGACCAAGAGACCCAGTACTTC.

V gene TRBV7-2 combines with J gene TRBJ2-7, with 9 positions matching TRBD1. The CDR3 sequence is 15 residues long. J gave up 6 bases and V 2 bases, and 8 bases lay outside the gene matches. Germline loops: CDR1 SGHTA, CDR2 FQGNSA. In DNA, the CDR3 is TGTGCCAGCAGCTTAATCGGGACAGGGTTTGGCGAGCAGTACTTC. Its protein product is CASSLIGTGFGEQYF.

The chain couples TRBV28 to TRBJ2-6, with a possible D match to TRBD1 (5 bases). This CDR3 comprises 18 residues. Germline V gene data show CDR1 as MDHEN and CDR2 as SYDVKM. The germline V and J ends were trimmed by 6 bases and 1 base, with 19 bases remaining between them. CDR3 sequence (DNA): TGTGCCAGCAGCTTTTCAGGGATATCCCCATCTGGGGCCAACGTCCTGACTTTC. Its protein product is CASSFSGISPSGANVLTF.

The chain employs TRBV18 and TRBJ2-5, with TRBD2 matching over 12 bases. After removal of 4 bases from V and 5 bases from J, the junction contained 2 bases not matched to a gene. CDR1 is KGHSH, CDR2 LQKENI, per germline. The CDR3 totals 14 residues. This chain's CDR3 is CASSRTSGRETQYF. The CDR3 coding sequence is TGTGCCAGCTCACGCACTAGCGGGAGGGAGACCCAGTACTTC.